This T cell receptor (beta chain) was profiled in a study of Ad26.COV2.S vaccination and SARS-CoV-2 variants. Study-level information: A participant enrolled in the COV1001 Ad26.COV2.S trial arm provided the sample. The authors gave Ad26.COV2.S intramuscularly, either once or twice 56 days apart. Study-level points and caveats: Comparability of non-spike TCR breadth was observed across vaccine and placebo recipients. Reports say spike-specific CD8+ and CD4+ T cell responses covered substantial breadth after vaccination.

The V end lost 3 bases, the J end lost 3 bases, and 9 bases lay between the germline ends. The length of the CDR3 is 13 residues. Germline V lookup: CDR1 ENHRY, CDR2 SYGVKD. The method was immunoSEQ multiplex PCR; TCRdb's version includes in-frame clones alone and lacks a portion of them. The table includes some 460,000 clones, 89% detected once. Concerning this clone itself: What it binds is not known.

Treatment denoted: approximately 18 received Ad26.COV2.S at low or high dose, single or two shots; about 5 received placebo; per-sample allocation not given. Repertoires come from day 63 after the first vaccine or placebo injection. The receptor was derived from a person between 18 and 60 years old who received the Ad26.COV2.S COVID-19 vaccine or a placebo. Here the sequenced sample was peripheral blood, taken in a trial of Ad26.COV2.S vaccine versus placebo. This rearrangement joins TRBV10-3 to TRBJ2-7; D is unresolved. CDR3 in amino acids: CAISDEHRYEQYF. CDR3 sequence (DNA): TGTGCCATCAGTGATGAACACCGCTACGAGCAGTACTTC.